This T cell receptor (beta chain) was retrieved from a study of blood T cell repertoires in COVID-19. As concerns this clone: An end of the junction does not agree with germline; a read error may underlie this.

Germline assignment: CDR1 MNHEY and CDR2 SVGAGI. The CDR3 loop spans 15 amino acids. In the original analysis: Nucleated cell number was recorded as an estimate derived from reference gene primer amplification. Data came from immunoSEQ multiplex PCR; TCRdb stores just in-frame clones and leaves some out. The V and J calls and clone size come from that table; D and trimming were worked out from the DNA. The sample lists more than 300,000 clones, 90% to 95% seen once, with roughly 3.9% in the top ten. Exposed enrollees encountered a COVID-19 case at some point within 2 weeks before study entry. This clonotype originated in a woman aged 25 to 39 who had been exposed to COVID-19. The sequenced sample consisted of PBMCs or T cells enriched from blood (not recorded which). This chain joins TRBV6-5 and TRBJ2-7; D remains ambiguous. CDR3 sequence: CASSYSANGRYQQYF. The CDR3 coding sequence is TGTGCCAGCAGTTACTCAGCTAACGGTCGCTACCAGCAGTACTTC.